This TCR beta chain stems from a study of shared clonotypes between healthy human individuals. Study as a whole: The study drew on two women and three men aged 18 to 49 as donors.

With respect to this clone: What it binds is not known.

Libraries were prepared by immunoSEQ multiplex PCR; TCRdb keeps only in-frame clonotypes and omits some of them. Here the sample spans about a million clones, roughly 80% being singletons. CDR3 length: 14 amino acids. The germline V gene has CDR1 SGHRS and CDR2 YFSETQ. The V end lost 4 bases, the J end lost 5 bases, and 12 bases lay between the germline ends. Study results and limitations: Clonotypes not shared had lower generation probabilities than those common to all four donors.

The sequence was obtained from a man aged 18 to 29 in good health. The chain has TRBV5-1 and TRBJ2-2, with D unresolved. The specimen was memory CD4+ T cells sorted from blood. The subset was: CD45RA-negative fraction. CDR3 loop: CASSPGSGTGELFF. CDR3 coding DNA: TGCGCCAGCAGCCCCGGTAGTGGAACCGGGGAGCTGTTTTTT.